These 31 T cell receptor beta chains share one sample of origin, sequenced in a study of blood T cell repertoires in COVID-19. Profiled with immunoSEQ multiplex PCR; TCRdb holds only in-frame clones, not every one. The table lists 200,000 to 250,000 clones, around 80% of them singletons. Sequencing used peripheral blood. Receptor source: a woman in her 30s with COVID-19, enrolled during active disease.

The chain employs TRBV10-3 and TRBJ2-3; D is uncertain. Per the germline V gene, CDR1 is ENHRY and CDR2 is SYGVKD. There are 13 residues in the CDR3. V lost 7 bases to trimming and J lost 1 base, with 9 bases between them. CDR3 DNA sequence: TGTGCCATCAAGAATGGAGGCACAGATACGCAGTATTTT. Amino acids: CAIKNGGTDTQYF.

Note on this clone: Distinct nucleotide sequences in the sample also encode this CDR3. The chain carries TRBV18 and TRBJ2-3; a possible D gene is TRBD1 (6 bases). The V end was cut by 2 bases, the J end by 5 bases, with 11 bases between. The CDR3 consists of 14 residues. Germline lookup yields CDR1 KGHSH and CDR2 LQKENI. The CDR3 DNA is TGTGCCAGCTCACCAGACAGGATGGTAGATACGCAGTATTTT. Amino acids: CASSPDRMVDTQYF.

This chain connects TRBV18 to TRBJ2-7, with D perhaps matching TRBD1 (5 bases). CDR3 size: 14 residues. Germline values: CDR1 KGHSH, CDR2 LQKENI. Between the trimmed V and J ends, which lost 0 bases and 5 bases, there was a span of 11 bases. This CDR3 reads CASSPPSGINEQYF. CDR3 nucleotide sequence: TGTGCCAGCTCACCACCGTCAGGGATCAACGAGCAGTACTTC.

The gene calls are TRBV7-9 and TRBJ2-3, with 13 bases matching TRBD2. This CDR3 has 17 amino acids. The V segment lost 5 bases and the J segment 0 bases; nucleotides outside the gene matches: 5. Germline-derived CDR1 and CDR2 are SEHNR and FQNEAQ (reference sequence). The CDR3 region is CASSPSTSGGSTDTQYF. In DNA, the CDR3 is TGTGCCAGCAGCCCGTCGACTAGCGGGGGGAGCACAGATACGCAGTATTTT.

This sequence joins TRBV2 and TRBJ2-2, with a possible D match to TRBD1 (6 bases). Germline CDR1 SNHLY, CDR2 FYNNEI. V was clipped by 6 bases and J by 3 bases, with 14 bases between them. This CDR3 contains 15 residues. The DNA for the CDR3 is TGTGCCAGCAGGACAGGTCTGACTGACACCGGGGAGCTGTTTTTT. Amino acid sequence: CASRTGLTDTGELFF.

This chain connects TRBV27 to TRBJ2-7, with D possibly matching TRBD1 (7 bases). This CDR3 spans 17 amino acids. The germline V and J ends were trimmed by 1 base and 2 bases, with 18 bases remaining between them. Germline V lookup: CDR1 MNHEY, CDR2 SMNVEV (reference sequence). The CDR3 reads CASSLYKQGRFPYEQYF. CDR3 DNA: TGTGCCAGCAGTTTATATAAACAGGGGAGGTTCCCCTACGAGCAGTACTTC.

The chain joins TRBV7-6 to TRBJ2-3, with D possibly TRBD2 on 6 matching bases. This CDR3 spans 15 amino acids. Per the germline V gene, CDR1 is SGHVS and CDR2 is FNYEAQ. Trimming shortened V by 4 bases and J by 4 bases, and 15 bases separated the two germline ends. The DNA for the CDR3 is TGTGCCAGCAGCTCGATTGGGGGGTTCCCAGATACGCAGTATTTT. This codes for CASSSIGGFPDTQYF.

This chain links TRBV7-3 with TRBJ2-7; 8 bases line up with TRBD1. CDR3 size: 13 residues. Germline CDR1 is SGHTA and CDR2 is FQGTGA. The junction had 5 bases not matched to a gene; V was cut back by 6 bases and J by 4 bases. The CDR3 bases are TGTGCCAGCAGACGGACAGGGTGGTACGAGCAGTACTTC. This encodes CASRRTGWYEQYF.

V and J are TRBV5-1 and TRBJ1-1, with D hard to call. The CDR3 runs to 17 residues. The germline gives CDR1 SGHRS, CDR2 YFSETQ. V lost 0 bases to trimming and J lost 9 bases, with 24 bases between them. The CDR3 spells CASSLDFGRATTGKAFF. The CDR3 region has the DNA TGCGCCAGCAGCTTGGACTTCGGCAGAGCTACCACCGGGAAAGCTTTCTTT.

The chain carries TRBV6-5 and TRBJ1-3; perhaps TRBD1 as D (5 bases). Germline CDR1 MNHEY, CDR2 SVGAGI. Between the trimmed V and J ends, which lost 0 bases and 2 bases, there was a span of 8 bases. The CDR3 extends over 15 amino acids. CDR3 DNA: TGTGCCAGCAGTTACTCGGGGGGGACTGGAAACACCATATATTTT. Its protein is CASSYSGGTGNTIYF.

V gene TRBV5-4 combines with J gene TRBJ1-2, with 8 bases matching TRBD1. Trimming took 4 bases from V and 4 from J; bases not matched to a gene: 3. Germline lookup yields CDR1 SGHNT and CDR2 YYREEE (reference sequence). The CDR3 spans 13 residues. The CDR3, as DNA: TGTGCCAGCAGCCCGACAGGGGCCTATGGCTACACCTTC. Its protein is CASSPTGAYGYTF.

This rearrangement joins TRBV5-1 to TRBJ2-5, with TRBD2 identical over 10 bases. CDR3 length: 16 residues. Per germline, CDR1 SGHRS and CDR2 YFSETQ. The trim removed 0 bases at V and 5 bases at J, leaving 7 bases unmatched. CDR3 sequence: CASSLASGGARETQYF. CDR3 DNA sequence: TGCGCCAGCAGCTTGGCCAGCGGGGGGGCCCGGGAGACCCAGTACTTC.

The chain employs TRBV9 and TRBJ1-2; 9 positions match TRBD1. V lost 2 bases to trimming and J lost 5 bases; unmatched junction nucleotides: 7. The CDR3 is 15 residues long. CDR1 is SGDLS, CDR2 YYNGEE, per germline. The DNA for the CDR3 is TGTGCCAGCAGCGTGGACGGACAGGGGAGGTATGGCTACACCTTC. Protein: CASSVDGQGRYGYTF.

This clone has more than one count but fewer than ten. V and J are TRBV18 and TRBJ1-2, with D perhaps TRBD1 (6 bases). The CDR3 sequence is 14 residues long. In germline, CDR1 is KGHSH, CDR2 LQKENI. The V end lost 1 base, the J end lost 4 bases, and 10 bases lay between the germline ends. The CDR3 protein is CASSPRGQIYGYTF. Written as DNA, the CDR3 is TGTGCCAGCTCACCACGGGGACAAATCTATGGCTACACCTTC.

The J gene is TRBJ1-4, the V gene TRBV7-2, with 9 nucleotides matching TRBD1. The J segment lost 1 base and the V segment lost 5 bases, leaving 5 bases of the junction unmatched. Germline-derived CDR1 and CDR2 are SGHTA and FQGNSA. The CDR3 spans 16 residues. The CDR3 region has the DNA TGTGCCAGCAGCCAGGGACAGGGTGTAACTAATGAAAAACTGTTTTTT. Its protein is CASSQGQGVTNEKLFF.

The rearrangement uses TRBV5-1 and TRBJ1-6; D is undetermined. This CDR3 spans 15 amino acids. Germline V gives CDR1 SGHRS, CDR2 YFSETQ. V gave up 2 bases and J gave up 6 bases, with 12 bases separating them. The CDR3 reads CASSLTDLSNSPLHF. The CDR3 coding sequence is TGCGCCAGCAGCTTAACAGACCTTTCTAATTCACCCCTCCACTTT.

This clone was recorded once. V gene TRBV24-1 combines with J gene TRBJ2-2; 9 nucleotides line up with TRBD2. Germline loops: CDR1 KGHDR, CDR2 SFDVKD. J lost 9 bases, V lost 3 bases, and 13 bases had no gene match. The CDR3 is 17 residues long. CDR3 sequence (DNA): TGTGCCACCAGTGATCCAAAGCGGGGGGCCAAGAACCGGGAGCTGTTTTTT. It yields the protein CATSDPKRGAKNRELFF.

The chain is built from TRBV5-5 and TRBJ2-7; tentatively, D is TRBD1 (5 bases). Germline loops: CDR1 SGHKS, CDR2 YYEKEE (reference sequence). Trimming shortened V by 4 bases and J by 0 bases, and 8 bases separated the two germline ends. The CDR3 runs to 13 residues. The CDR3: CASSQTASYEQYF. The CDR3 DNA reads TGTGCCAGCAGCCAGACAGCCTCCTACGAGCAGTACTTC.

The rearrangement links TRBV4-3 to TRBJ2-7; 7 bases are a match to TRBD2. Germline assignment: CDR1 LGHNA and CDR2 YSLEER. V lost 0 bases and J lost 6; bases outside the gene matches: 8. The CDR3 spans 15 residues. The CDR3 DNA reads as TGCGCCAGCAGCCAAGAGGAGGGGAGGGCGGCCGAGCAGTACTTC. It codes for CASSQEEGRAAEQYF.

The sample holds a few counts of this clone. This chain joins TRBV28 and TRBJ1-5; D not certain. Germline loops: CDR1 MDHEN, CDR2 SYDVKM. Trimming cost V 3 bases and J 3 bases, with 15 bases left between them. The CDR3 runs to 16 residues. In DNA, the CDR3 is TGTGCCAGCAGTTTGCCCAGTGACGGAGTCAATCAGCCCCAGCATTTT. It is translated as CASSLPSDGVNQPQHF.

This clone has just a few counts. The V gene is TRBV5-3, the J gene TRBJ1-5; no definite D call. TRBV5-3 is an ORF; its function is uncertain. The CDR3 is 19 amino acids. Trimming took off 4 bases at V and 6 bases at J, with 29 bases between the two ends. The CDR3 nucleotides read TGTGCCAGAAGCCCGAGGCCCCCCAAGGTTCCCCTGGGTGGTCAGCCCCAGCATTTT. It encodes CARSPRPPKVPLGGQPQHF.

In its sample, this clone was seen once. This chain's CDR3 is CASSLSLGGGQPQHF. The CDR3 DNA follows: TGTGCCAGCAGCTTAAGTTTAGGGGGCGGACAGCCCCAGCATTTT. The chain has TRBV7-2 and TRBJ1-5; TRBD1 agrees at 7 bases. CDR1 is SGHTA, CDR2 FQGNSA, per germline. The ends lost 2 bases at V and 7 bases at J; junction bases unmatched: 8. The CDR3 is 15 residues long.

This clone was found a few times. The chain is built from TRBV29-1 and TRBJ1-1, with D possibly being TRBD1 (5 bases). Germline values: CDR1 SQVTM, CDR2 ANQGSEA. This CDR3 is built from 14 residues. The V end was cut by 4 bases, the J end by 0 bases, with 12 bases between. The CDR3 sequence: CSVAGVGLNTEAFF. The CDR3 DNA reads as TGCAGCGTTGCGGGGGTAGGGTTGAACACTGAAGCTTTCTTT.

The V call is TRBV19, the J call TRBJ2-7, with D tentatively TRBD2 (5 bases). CDR1 is LNHDA, CDR2 SQIVND, per germline (reference sequence). This CDR3 is built from 16 residues. V lost 0 bases to trimming and J lost 2 bases, with 14 bases between them. The DNA for the CDR3 is TGTGCCAGTAGTATAGATCCGGGGTTCACTCCCTACGAGCAGTACTTC. Its protein is CASSIDPGFTPYEQYF.

This chain joins TRBV12-3 or TRBV12-4 and TRBJ1-2; 7 bases line up with TRBD1. Trimming removed 6 bases from V and 4 bases from J; junction bases left unmatched: 5. This CDR3 spans 13 amino acids. The CDR3 DNA is TGTGCCAGCAGCCCCGGGACAGCCTATGGCTACACCTTC. As protein: CASSPGTAYGYTF.

The V and J genes are TRBV11-3 and TRBJ2-3; 9 nucleotides match TRBD2. Germline V gene data show CDR1 as SGHNT and CDR2 as YENEEA. The CDR3 has 16 amino acids. The V gene end was trimmed by 0 bases and the J gene end by 6 bases; junction bases not matched to a gene: 7. For the CDR3, the DNA is TGTGCCAGCAGCTTAGATGGCGGGGGGGCCGGGGATACGCAGTATTTT. Encoded protein: CASSLDGGGAGDTQYF.

The genes are TRBV11-1 and TRBJ1-1, with D maybe TRBD1 (5 bases). This CDR3 spans 16 amino acids. Germline V gives CDR1 SGHAT, CDR2 FQDESV (reference sequence). Trimming took 4 bases from V and 0 from J, leaving 15 bases between them. In nucleotides, the CDR3 is TGTGCCAGCAGCTCCCCCCTGGGGCAGATGAACACTGAAGCTTTCTTT. Translated, it gives CASSSPLGQMNTEAFF. Filled out from reference TRBV11-1 and TRBJ1-1, the complete variable domain reads EAEVAQSPRYKITEKSQAVAFWCDPISGHATLYWYRQILGQGPELLVQFQDESVVDDSQLPKDRFSAERLKGVDSTLKIQPAELGDSAMYLCASSSPLGQMNTEAFFGQGTRLTVV.

This clone was found once. CDR3: CASSAIQPVYNEQFF. CDR3 in DNA: TGTGCCAGCAGCGCAATCCAACCAGTCTACAATGAGCAGTTCTTC. The chain employs TRBV7-2 and TRBJ2-1; D call uncertain. The germline V gene encodes CDR1 SGHTA and CDR2 FQGNSA. The CDR3 runs to 15 residues. V was shortened by 5 bases and J by 3 bases, with 14 bases between the two germline ends.

The chain has TRBV2 and TRBJ1-2; the D is unclear. Trimming took 7 bases from V and 7 from J, leaving 7 bases between them. CDR1 is SNHLY, CDR2 FYNNEI, per germline. The CDR3 covers 10 residues. The DNA for the CDR3 is TGTGCCAGCATAGCGGGTGGCTACACCTTC. Translating gives CASIAGGYTF.

The DNA of the CDR3 is TGTGCCACCAGCAGAGATTCCCTGTCCGGGGAGCTGTTTTTT. Its translation: CATSRDSLSGELFF. The chain couples TRBV15 to TRBJ2-2; D is ambiguous. This CDR3 region has 14 residues. CDR1 and CDR2 from the germline V gene are LNHNV and YYDKDF (reference sequence). Trimming cost V 0 bases and J 6 bases, with 8 bases left between them.

V is TRBV6-5 and J is TRBJ2-2, with a possible D match to TRBD2 (6 bases). This CDR3 has 14 amino acids. The germline gives CDR1 MNHEY, CDR2 SVGAGI. Trimming shortened V by 4 bases and J by 4 bases, and 10 bases separated the two germline ends. As DNA, the CDR3 is TGTGCCAGCAGTTTTCAGGAGGGCACCGGGGAGCTGTTTTTT. This translates into CASSFQEGTGELFF.